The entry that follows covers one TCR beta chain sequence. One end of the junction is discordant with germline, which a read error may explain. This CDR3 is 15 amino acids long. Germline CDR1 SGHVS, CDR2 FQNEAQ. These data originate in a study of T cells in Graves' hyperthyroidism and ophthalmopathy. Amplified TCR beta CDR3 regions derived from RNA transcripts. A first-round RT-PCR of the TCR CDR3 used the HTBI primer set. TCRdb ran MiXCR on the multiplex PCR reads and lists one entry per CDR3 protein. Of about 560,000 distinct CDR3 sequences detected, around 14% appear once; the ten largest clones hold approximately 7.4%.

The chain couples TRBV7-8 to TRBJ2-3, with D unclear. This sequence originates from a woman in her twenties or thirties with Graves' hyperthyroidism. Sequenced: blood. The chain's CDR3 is CASSFRRVSTDTRYF. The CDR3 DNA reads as TGTGCCAGCAGCTTTCGACGGGTGAGCACAGATACGCGGTATTTT. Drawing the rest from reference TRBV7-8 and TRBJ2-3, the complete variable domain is GAGVSQSPRYKVAKRGQDVALRCDPISGHVSLFWYQQALGQGPEFLTYFQNEAQLDKSGLPSDRFFAERPEGSVSTLKIQRTQQEDSAVYLCASSFRRVSTDTRYFGPGTRLTVL.